At least ten counts were recorded for the clone carrying this TCR beta chain. Its antigen is undetermined. Per the germline V gene, CDR1 is DFQATT and CDR2 is SNEGSKA (reference sequence). With V trimmed by 4 bases and J by 3 bases, 6 bases remained unmatched. The CDR3 sequence is 15 residues long. This sample is drawn from a study of T-cell memory formation after mild COVID-19. Study results and limitations: A balance of CD4 and CD8 characterized clones contracting day 15 to 85, whereas later expanders leaned CD4+.

TCRdb reprocessed the 5' RACE reads with MiXCR, giving one entry per CDR3 protein. This table holds some 50,000 distinct CDR3 sequences, 25% to 30% found once. The origin of this receptor is a man between 18 and 29 years old who had mild COVID-19 (a few samples of this study predate the infection). Cell type and time point are not known. V gene TRBV20-1 combines with J gene TRBJ2-2; 9 nucleotides match TRBD2. Sequenced input: PBMCs or a T cell subset sorted from them (not recorded which). Written as DNA, the CDR3 is TGCAGTGCTAAAGGCTCTAGCGGGGACACCGGGGAGCTGTTTTTT. This sequence encodes CSAKGSSGDTGELFF.